This TCR beta chain was documented in a study of cytomegalovirus exposure and HLA in healthy donors. In the study overall: Earlier sequencing of 150 million to 200 million T cells yielded approximately 120 million unique TCR beta sequences.

Study-wide findings and caveats: In vitro data verified three CMV-associated chains as specific for CMV antigens.

J gave up 1 base and V 4 bases, and 2 bases lay outside the gene matches. Germline CDR1 SGHTA, CDR2 FQGNSA. The CDR3 is 15 residues long. The PCR ran on 60 Vbeta and 13 Jbeta primers. Per the study methods: Later, an analysis found around 77 million unique TCR beta chains, and about 9.9 million of these were shared. This table comes from immunoSEQ multiplex PCR, and its TCRdb copy is limited to in-frame clones, with some not included. V and J calls and clone size come straight from that table; D and trimming were deduced from the DNA. The sample has 100,000 to 150,000 clones, 80% to 90% seen once. This clone was detected only a few times. The target antigen is unknown.

This clonotype was obtained from a male donor in good health and CMV-seropositive. The chain couples TRBV7-2 to TRBJ2-7; 12 bases are a match to TRBD2. The sample comprised PBMCs. This chain's CDR3 is CASSYTSGRSYEQYF. The CDR3 DNA follows: TGTGCCAGCAGCTACACTAGCGGGAGGTCCTACGAGCAGTACTTC. Full variable domain (remainder filled in from reference TRBV7-2 and TRBJ2-7): GAGVSQSPSNKVTEKGKDVELRCDPISGHTALYWYRQSLGQGLEFLIYFQGNSAPDKSGLPSDRFSAERTGGSVSTLTIQRTQQEDSAVYLCASSYTSGRSYEQYFGPGTRLTVT.